These 14 T cell receptor beta chains were all obtained from the same sample, sequenced in a study of T cells in Graves' hyperthyroidism and ophthalmopathy. TCR beta CDR3 regions were amplified from RNA. With the HTBI primer set, the TCR CDR3 went through a first round of RT-PCR. TCRdb itself ran the multiplex PCR reads through MiXCR, one entry per CDR3 protein. The sample contains 550,000 to 800,000 distinct CDR3 sequences, 17% of which appear only once. Sequenced input: blood. These receptors were taken from a man aged 50-59 years with Graves' hyperthyroidism.

This clonotype was seen repeatedly, ten times or more. The J gene is TRBJ2-1, the V gene TRBV27, with 10 bases identical to TRBD2. The CDR3 is made up of 14 amino acids. CDR1 is MNHEY and CDR2 is SMNVEV in the germline V gene (reference sequence). After removal of 3 bases from V and 9 bases from J, the junction contained 5 bases not matched to a gene. CDR3 sequence reads: CASSLGLAGAEQFF. The CDR3 coding sequence is TGTGCCAGCAGTTTGGGGCTAGCGGGAGCTGAGCAGTTCTTC.

This clonotype occurred many times. The chain joins TRBV10-3 to TRBJ1-6; D might be TRBD1 (6 bases). This CDR3 has 15 residues. V was clipped by 0 bases and J by 8 bases, with 11 bases between them. Germline V gene data show CDR1 as ENHRY and CDR2 as SYGVKD. The CDR3 DNA reads TGTGCCATCAGTGAGTCGGCGGCAGGGGATTCACCCCTCCACTTT. It codes for CAISESAAGDSPLHF.

This clonotype was recorded many times. The chain links TRBV25-1 to TRBJ2-3; possible D gene TRBD2, 6 bases. In germline, CDR1 is MGHDK, CDR2 SYGVNS. This CDR3 region has 16 residues. V was clipped by 2 bases and J by 6 bases, with 18 bases between them. CDR3: CASSERGTAVGDTQYF. The CDR3 bases are TGTGCCAGCAGTGAACGGGGGACCGCTGTCGGCGATACGCAGTATTTT.

This clonotype was found a few times. V is TRBV11-2 and J is TRBJ2-3; perhaps D is TRBD1 or TRBD2 (6 bases each). This CDR3 contains 16 residues. V gave up 5 bases and J gave up 0 bases, with 15 bases separating them. Germline CDR1 is SGHAT and CDR2 is FQNNGV. CDR3 in amino acids: CASSRGLSGSTDTQYF. The CDR3 bases are TGTGCCAGCAGCCGGGGGCTGTCGGGGAGCACAGATACGCAGTATTTT.

The rearrangement uses TRBV10-3 and TRBJ2-2; 13 nucleotides agree with TRBD2. Unmatched junction bases numbered 20, after V lost 8 bases and J lost 5 bases. CDR1 and CDR2 from the germline V gene are ENHRY and SYGVKD. This CDR3 spans 20 amino acids. CDR3 region: CAIERGRAILAGGLTGELFF. The CDR3 region has the DNA TGTGCCATCGAAAGGGGCAGGGCAATACTAGCGGGAGGGCTTACCGGGGAGCTGTTTTTT.

This clonotype was counted many times. The chain employs TRBV6-1 and TRBJ2-1, with 10 nucleotides matching TRBD2. Losses at the gene ends were 2 bases for V and 4 bases for J; bases not matched to a gene: 5. In germline, CDR1 is MNHNS, CDR2 SASEGT. The CDR3 totals 16 residues. CDR3 nucleotide sequence: TGTGCCAGCAGTGAACCCACTAGCGGGATATACAATGAGCAGTTCTTC. This gives the protein CASSEPTSGIYNEQFF.

This clonotype was seen ten or more times. The chain combines TRBV3-1 with TRBJ1-1; possibly TRBD1 for D (6 bases). V lost 2 bases and J 1 base, leaving 11 bases between the germline ends. The V gene's germline CDR1 is LGHDT and CDR2 YNNKEL (reference sequence). This CDR3 has 15 amino acids. Here the CDR3 reads CASSQLPRGNTEAFF. As DNA, the CDR3 is TGTGCCAGCAGCCAACTTCCCAGGGGGAACACTGAAGCTTTCTTT.

The table lists this clonotype with many counts. This rearrangement joins TRBV9 to TRBJ2-1; 7 bases align to TRBD2. With 0 bases clipped from V and 7 bases from J, the junction kept 10 bases outside the gene matches. Per the germline V gene, CDR1 is SGDLS and CDR2 is YYNGEE. The CDR3 consists of 16 residues. The CDR3 spells CASSVGGGSTSNEQFF. For the CDR3, the DNA is TGTGCCAGCAGCGTAGGCGGCGGGAGCACGTCGAATGAGCAGTTCTTC.

This clonotype was found many times. The chain carries TRBV29-1 and TRBJ2-4; TRBD1 matches at 9 bases. Germline assignment: CDR1 SQVTM and CDR2 ANQGSEA. V shed 6 bases and J 6 bases; nucleotides not matched to a gene: 6. The CDR3 contains 13 residues. The CDR3 DNA is TGCAGCGTGGAGGGACAGGGTAGAAACATTCAGTACTTC. Translating gives CSVEGQGRNIQYF.

This clonotype was counted ten times or more. The V gene is TRBV27, the J gene TRBJ1-1; possible D gene TRBD1, 6 bases. This CDR3 has 14 amino acids. Trimming removed 6 bases at V and 1 base at J, with 12 bases between. CDR1 and CDR2 (germline): MNHEY, SMNVEV (reference sequence). The DNA for the CDR3 is TGTGCCAGCAGGTGGGACAAAGGGAACACTGAAGCTTTCTTT. It is translated as CASRWDKGNTEAFF.

This clonotype came up a few times. The chain uses TRBV19 and TRBJ2-1; 9 bases line up with TRBD2. Trimming removed 8 bases from V and 4 bases from J; junction bases left unmatched: 6. The CDR3 has 14 residues. CDR1 and CDR2 from the germline V gene are LNHDA and SQIVND (reference sequence). CDR3 residues: CASRRGLAYNEQFF. The CDR3 DNA reads as TGTGCCAGTCGCCGGGGACTAGCTTACAATGAGCAGTTCTTC.

The chain has TRBV6-1 and TRBJ2-5, with D hard to call. Trimming left V 1 base short and J 3 bases short, with 6 bases between. Per germline, CDR1 MNHNS and CDR2 SASEGT. The CDR3 consists of 13 residues. The CDR3 protein is CASSEGTEETQYF. The CDR3 nucleotides read TGTGCCAGCAGTGAAGGAACAGAAGAGACCCAGTACTTC.

This clonotype was seen ten or more times. The chain employs TRBV28 and TRBJ1-2, with D perhaps TRBD1 (6 bases). Germline loops: CDR1 MDHEN, CDR2 SYDVKM. The V gene lost 5 bases and the J gene lost 8 bases, with 21 bases spanning the gap. There are 15 residues in the CDR3. CDR3 nucleotide sequence: TGTGCCAGCAGTCTAACCCGACAGGCTCGTCGAGGCTACACCTTC. This sequence encodes CASSLTRQARRGYTF.

This clonotype came up many times. The gene calls are TRBV11-2 and TRBJ2-1, with 9 bases matching TRBD2. V shed 5 bases and J 0 bases; nucleotides not matched to a gene: 8. The CDR3 has 17 residues. The germline V gene has CDR1 SGHAT and CDR2 FQNNGV. As DNA, the CDR3 is TGTGCCAGCAGCGAAGGGCTAGCGGGACCCTCCTACAATGAGCAGTTCTTC. Its translation: CASSEGLAGPSYNEQFF.